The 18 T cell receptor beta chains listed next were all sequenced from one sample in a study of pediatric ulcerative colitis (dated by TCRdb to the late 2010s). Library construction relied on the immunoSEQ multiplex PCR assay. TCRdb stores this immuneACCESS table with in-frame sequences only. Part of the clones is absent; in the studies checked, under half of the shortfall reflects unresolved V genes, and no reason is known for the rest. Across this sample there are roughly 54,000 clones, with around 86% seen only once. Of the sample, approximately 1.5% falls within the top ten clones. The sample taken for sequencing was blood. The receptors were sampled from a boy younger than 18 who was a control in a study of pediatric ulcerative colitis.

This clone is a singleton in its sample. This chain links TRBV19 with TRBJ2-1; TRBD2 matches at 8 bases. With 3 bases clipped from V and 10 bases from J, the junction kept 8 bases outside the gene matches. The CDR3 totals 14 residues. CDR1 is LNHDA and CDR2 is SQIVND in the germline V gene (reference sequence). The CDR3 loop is CASSMGPLAGEQFF. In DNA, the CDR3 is TGTGCCAGTAGTATGGGGCCCTTAGCGGGAGAGCAGTTCTTC.

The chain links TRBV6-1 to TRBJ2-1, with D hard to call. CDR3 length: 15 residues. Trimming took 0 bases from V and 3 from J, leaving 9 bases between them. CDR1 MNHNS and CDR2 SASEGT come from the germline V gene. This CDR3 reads CASSEASTYYNEQFF. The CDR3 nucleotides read TGTGCCAGCAGTGAAGCTTCGACATACTACAATGAGCAGTTCTTC.

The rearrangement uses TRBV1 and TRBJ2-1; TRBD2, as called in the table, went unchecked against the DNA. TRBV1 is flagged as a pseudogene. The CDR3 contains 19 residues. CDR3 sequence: CTSSQDLSRYPSSYNEQFF. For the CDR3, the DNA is TGCACCAGCAGCCAAGATTTGTCCCGTTACCCTAGCTCCTACAATGAGCAGTTCTTC.

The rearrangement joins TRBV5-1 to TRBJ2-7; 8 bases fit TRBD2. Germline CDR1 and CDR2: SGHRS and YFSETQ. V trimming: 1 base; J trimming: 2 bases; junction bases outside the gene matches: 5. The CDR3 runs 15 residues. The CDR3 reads CASSLTAGGTYEQYF. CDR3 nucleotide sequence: TGCGCCAGCAGCTTGACCGCGGGGGGCACCTACGAGCAGTACTTC.

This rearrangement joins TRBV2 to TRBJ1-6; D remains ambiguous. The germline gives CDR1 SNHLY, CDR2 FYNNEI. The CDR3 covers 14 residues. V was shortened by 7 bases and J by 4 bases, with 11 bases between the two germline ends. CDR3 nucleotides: TGTGCCAGCAATCCGGGTCGGTATAATTCACCCCTCCACTTT. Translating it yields CASNPGRYNSPLHF. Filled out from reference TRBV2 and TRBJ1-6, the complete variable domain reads EPEVTQTPSHQVTQMGQEVILRCVPISNHLYFYWYRQILGQKVEFLVSFYNNEISEKSEIFDDQFSVERPDGSNFTLKIRSTKLEDSAMYFCASNPGRYNSPLHFGNGTRLTVT.

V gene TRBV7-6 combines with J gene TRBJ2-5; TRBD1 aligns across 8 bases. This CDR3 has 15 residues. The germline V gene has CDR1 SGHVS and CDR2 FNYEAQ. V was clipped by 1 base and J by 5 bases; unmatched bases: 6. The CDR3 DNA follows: TGTGCCAGCAGCTTAGGGATAACAGGGGGGGAGACCCAGTACTTC. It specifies CASSLGITGGETQYF. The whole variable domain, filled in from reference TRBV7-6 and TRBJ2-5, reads GAGVSQSPRYKVTKRGQDVALRCDPISGHVSLYWYRQALGQGPEFLTYFNYEAQQDKSGLPNDRFSAERPEGSISTLTIQRTEQRDSAMYRCASSLGITGGETQYFGPGTRLLVL.

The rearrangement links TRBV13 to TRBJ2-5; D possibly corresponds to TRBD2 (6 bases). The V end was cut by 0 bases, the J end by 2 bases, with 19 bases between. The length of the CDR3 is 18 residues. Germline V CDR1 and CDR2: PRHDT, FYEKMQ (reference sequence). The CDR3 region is CASSLGWLGGSRQETQYF. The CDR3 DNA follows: TGTGCCAGCAGCTTAGGCTGGTTGGGGGGATCGAGGCAAGAGACCCAGTACTTC.

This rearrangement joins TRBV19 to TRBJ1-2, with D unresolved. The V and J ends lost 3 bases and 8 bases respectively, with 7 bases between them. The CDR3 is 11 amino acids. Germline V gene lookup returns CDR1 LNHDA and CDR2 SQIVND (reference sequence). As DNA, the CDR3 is TGTGCCAGTAGTATTGGTCGGGGCTACACCTTC. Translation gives CASSIGRGYTF.

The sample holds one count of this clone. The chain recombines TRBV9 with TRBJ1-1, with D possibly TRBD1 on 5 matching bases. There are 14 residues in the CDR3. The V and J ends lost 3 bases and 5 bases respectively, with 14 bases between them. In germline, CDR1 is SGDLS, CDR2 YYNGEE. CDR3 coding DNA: TGTGCCAGCAGCGCTACGTCAGGGAGGACTGAAGCTTTCTTT. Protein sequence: CASSATSGRTEAFF. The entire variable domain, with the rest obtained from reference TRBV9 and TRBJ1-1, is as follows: DSGVTQTPKHLITATGQRVTLRCSPRSGDLSVYWYQQSLDQGLQFLIQYYNGEERAKGNILERFSAQQFPDLHSELNLSSLELGDSALYFCASSATSGRTEAFFGQGTRLTVV.

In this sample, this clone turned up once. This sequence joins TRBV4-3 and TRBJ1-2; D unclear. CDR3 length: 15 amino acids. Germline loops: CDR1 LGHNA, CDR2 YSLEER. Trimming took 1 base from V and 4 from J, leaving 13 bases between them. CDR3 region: CASSQGGPASYGYTF. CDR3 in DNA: TGCGCCAGCAGCCAAGGTGGCCCAGCGTCCTATGGCTACACCTTC.

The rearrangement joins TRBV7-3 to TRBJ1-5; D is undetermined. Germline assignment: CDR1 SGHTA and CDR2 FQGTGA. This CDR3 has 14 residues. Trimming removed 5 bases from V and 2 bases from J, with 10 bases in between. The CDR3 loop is CASSPFWGNQPQHF. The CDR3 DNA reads TGTGCCAGCAGCCCATTCTGGGGCAATCAGCCCCAGCATTTT.

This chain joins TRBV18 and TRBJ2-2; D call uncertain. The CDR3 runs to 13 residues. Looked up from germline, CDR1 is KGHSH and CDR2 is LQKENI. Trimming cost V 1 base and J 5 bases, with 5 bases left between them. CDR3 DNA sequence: TGTGCCAGCTCACCACAGGAAACCGGGGAGCTGTTTTTT. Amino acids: CASSPQETGELFF.

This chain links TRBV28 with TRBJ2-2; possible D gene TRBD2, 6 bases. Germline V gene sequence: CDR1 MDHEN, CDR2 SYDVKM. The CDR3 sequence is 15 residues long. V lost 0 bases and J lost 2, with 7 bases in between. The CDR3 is CASSLWGTNTGELFF. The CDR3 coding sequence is TGTGCCAGCAGTTTATGGGGGACTAACACCGGGGAGCTGTTTTTT.

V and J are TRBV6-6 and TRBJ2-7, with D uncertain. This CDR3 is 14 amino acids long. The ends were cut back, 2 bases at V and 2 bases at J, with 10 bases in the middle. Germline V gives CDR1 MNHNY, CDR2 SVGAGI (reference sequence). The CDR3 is CASSYQARTYEQYF. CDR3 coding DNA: TGTGCCAGCAGTTACCAGGCGCGGACCTACGAGCAGTACTTC.

The CDR3 region has the DNA TGCGCCAGCAGCCAAGAGGGGGGAGGTAGGGGAAACACCATATATTTT. Its protein product is CASSQEGGGRGNTIYF. The chain is built from TRBV4-3 and TRBJ1-3; a weak D match, TRBD1 (5 bases). Trimming removed 0 bases at V and 4 bases at J, with 13 bases between. The CDR3 runs to 16 residues. Germline V lookup: CDR1 LGHNA, CDR2 YSLEER.

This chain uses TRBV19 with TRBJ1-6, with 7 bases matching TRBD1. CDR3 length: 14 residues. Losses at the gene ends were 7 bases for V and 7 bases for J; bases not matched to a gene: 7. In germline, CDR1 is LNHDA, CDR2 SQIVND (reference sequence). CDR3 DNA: TGTGCCAGTAAGGTTACAGGGGCGAATTCACCCCTCCACTTT. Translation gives CASKVTGANSPLHF.

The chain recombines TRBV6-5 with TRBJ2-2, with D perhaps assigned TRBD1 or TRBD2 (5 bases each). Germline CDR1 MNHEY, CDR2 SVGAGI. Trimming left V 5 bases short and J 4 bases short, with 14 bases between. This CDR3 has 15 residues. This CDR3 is CASSTPGDVTGELFF. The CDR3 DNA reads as TGTGCCAGCAGTACTCCCGGGGACGTCACCGGGGAGCTGTTTTTT.

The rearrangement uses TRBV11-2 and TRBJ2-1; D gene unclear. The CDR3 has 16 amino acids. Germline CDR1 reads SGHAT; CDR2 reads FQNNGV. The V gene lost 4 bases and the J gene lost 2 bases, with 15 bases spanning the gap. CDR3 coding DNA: TGTGCCAGCAGCTCTCAGGACGTGGCCGCCTACAATGAGCAGTTCTTC. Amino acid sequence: CASSSQDVAAYNEQFF.